Listed below are T cell receptor beta chains from one sample, sequenced in a study of blood T cell repertoires in COVID-19. Sequencing was performed with immunoSEQ multiplex PCR; in TCRdb, only in-frame clones are kept and a portion is missing. Of approximately 300,000 clones in the sample, just over 85% were seen once. The sequenced sample was PBMCs or T cells enriched from blood (not recorded which). Receptors originate from a woman aged 18 to 35 who had recovered from COVID-19. CDR3s include the opening cysteine and the closing phenylalanine or tryptophan. D genes are given only for firm matches. Some rows mark clone size as missing; the rest say once, few, many or name a class of expanded clone.

size: few
J: TRBJ2-1
V: TRBV11-2
D: -
DNA: TGTGCCAGCAGCTTAGAGGTATTGGCGGGGAGGAATGAGCAGTTCTTC
CDR3: CASSLEVLAGRNEQFF

size: -
J: TRBJ1-5
V: TRBV15
D: -
DNA: TGTGCCACCAGCAGAGATCGGGAGCAGGGCAATCAGCCCCAGCATTTT
CDR3: CATSRDREQGNQPQHF

size: -
J: TRBJ2-2
V: TRBV7-9
D: TRBD2
DNA: TGTGCCAGCAGCTCCGGACTAAGCGGGGGCACCGGGGAGCTGTTTTTT
CDR3: CASSSGLSGGTGELFF

size: -
J: TRBJ1-2
V: TRBV29-1
D: -
DNA: TGCAGCGTTCCGACTTTCTATGGCTACACCTTC
CDR3: CSVPTFYGYTF

size: -
J: TRBJ2-1
V: TRBV3-1/TRBV3-2
D: TRBD2
DNA: TGTGCCAGCAGCCGTGATAGCGGGAGGTACAATGAGCAGTTCTTC
CDR3: CASSRDSGRYNEQFF

size: few
J: TRBJ2-7
V: TRBV25-1
D: TRBD1
DNA: TGTGCCAGCAGCCCGGGGAACAGGGGAGTCTACGAGCAGTACTTC
CDR3: CASSPGNRGVYEQYF

size: -
J: TRBJ2-1
V: TRBV28
D: -
DNA: TGTGCCAGCAGTCAATCGCGGTCCTACAATGAGCAGTTCTTC
CDR3: CASSQSRSYNEQFF

size: -
J: TRBJ1-1
V: TRBV5-1
D: -
DNA: TGCGCCAGCAGCTTGCGGAGGGGATCGGACACTGAAGCTTTCTTT
CDR3: CASSLRRGSDTEAFF

size: once
J: TRBJ1-6
V: TRBV28
D: TRBD1
DNA: TGTGCCAGCAGCCCCGGACAGGGGGATTCACCCCTCCACTTT
CDR3: CASSPGQGDSPLHF

size: -
J: TRBJ1-2
V: TRBV10-3
D: -
DNA: TGTGCCATCAGTGAGGTCGGGGTGGACTATGGCTACACCTTC
CDR3: CAISEVGVDYGYTF

size: -
J: TRBJ2-5
V: TRBV28
D: -
DNA: TGTGCCAGCAGTCTCCCCCCGGGCGGGGTCCAAGAGACCCAGTACTTC
CDR3: CASSLPPGGVQETQYF

size: -
J: TRBJ2-3
V: TRBV5-4
D: TRBD2
DNA: TGTGCCAGCAGCTTGGTGATAGCGGGAGGGCCAACAGATACGCAGTATTTT
CDR3: CASSLVIAGGPTDTQYF

size: -
J: TRBJ2-7
V: TRBV5-6
D: -
DNA: TGTGCCAGCAGCTTGGACAGTATCTACGAGCAGTACTTC
CDR3: CASSLDSIYEQYF

size: -
J: TRBJ2-7
V: TRBV7-9
D: TRBD2
DNA: TGTGCCAGCAGCACTAGCGGGAGCTCCTACGAGCAGTACTTC
CDR3: CASSTSGSSYEQYF

size: once
J: TRBJ1-1
V: TRBV10-3
D: TRBD1
DNA: TGTGCCATCGCCGGGACAGAGAACACTGAAGCTTTCTTT
CDR3: CAIAGTENTEAFF

size: -
J: TRBJ2-1
V: TRBV3-1/TRBV3-2
D: -
DNA: TGTGCCAGTGGGAGAAAAGCGAGGGACAATGAGCAGTTCTTC
CDR3: CASGRKARDNEQFF

size: -
J: TRBJ1-2
V: TRBV3-1/TRBV3-2
D: -
DNA: TGTGCCAGCAGCCAAGAGGGGGGTTCATATGGCTACACCTTC
CDR3: CASSQEGGSYGYTF

size: -
J: TRBJ2-1
V: TRBV7-2
D: TRBD1
DNA: TGTGCCAGCAGGGGACAGGGCTCCTACAATGAGCAGTTCTTC
CDR3: CASRGQGSYNEQFF

size: -
J: TRBJ2-1
V: TRBV27
D: TRBD2
DNA: TGTGCCAGCAGTTTATCGCGGGGGGACGCCTACAATGAGCAGTTCTTC
CDR3: CASSLSRGDAYNEQFF

size: once
J: TRBJ1-2
V: TRBV30
D: -
DNA: TGTGCCTGGGGCGCTAACTATGGCTACACCTTC
CDR3: CAWGANYGYTF

size: -
J: TRBJ1-2
V: TRBV7-9
D: -
DNA: TGTGCCAGCAGCCTCGAAACAGGGCTAGAGGGCGGCTACACCTTC
CDR3: CASSLETGLEGGYTF

size: once
J: TRBJ2-1
V: TRBV29-1
D: -
DNA: TGCAGCGTTGAGACCCCGGAGTCTATTGAGCAGTTCTTC
CDR3: CSVETPESIEQFF

size: -
J: TRBJ2-3
V: TRBV2
D: -
DNA: TGTGCCAGCAGTGAAGGACACACAGATACGCAGTATTTT
CDR3: CASSEGHTDTQYF

size: -
J: TRBJ2-7
V: TRBV15
D: -
DNA: TGTGCCACCAGCAGAGAGCAGCAGTCTACAGACGAGCAGTACTTC
CDR3: CATSREQQSTDEQYF

size: -
J: TRBJ1-3
V: TRBV7-6
D: -
DNA: TGTGCCAGCAGCCAAAAATCCGGGGTCCATGGAAACACCATATATTTT
CDR3: CASSQKSGVHGNTIYF

size: -
J: TRBJ2-1
V: TRBV3-1/TRBV3-2
D: -
DNA: TGTGCCAGCAGACTCAGCGGAAGCTCCTACAATGAGCAGTTCTTC
CDR3: CASRLSGSSYNEQFF

size: -
J: TRBJ2-1
V: TRBV29-1
D: -
DNA: TGCAGCGTCTTGGGACACCAAAAAACCTACAATGAGCAGTTCTTC
CDR3: CSVLGHQKTYNEQFF

size: -
J: TRBJ2-3
V: TRBV11-2
D: -
DNA: TGTGCCAGCAGCTTAGATTTCGCGGCTTCTAGCACAGATACGCAGTATTTT
CDR3: CASSLDFAASSTDTQYF

size: -
J: TRBJ2-7
V: TRBV6-5
D: -
DNA: TGTGCCAGCAGTTACGAGATGACAGGGACTTACGAGCAGTACTTC
CDR3: CASSYEMTGTYEQYF

size: -
J: TRBJ2-1
V: TRBV3-1/TRBV3-2
D: TRBD2
DNA: TGTGCCAGCAGCGCCCAGGGGACTAGCGGACCCTACAATGAGCAGTTCTTC
CDR3: CASSAQGTSGPYNEQFF

size: -
J: TRBJ1-2
V: TRBV5-1
D: -
DNA: TGCGCCAGCAGCGTGACAGGCGACTATGGCTACACCTTC
CDR3: CASSVTGDYGYTF

size: -
J: TRBJ1-3
V: TRBV18
D: TRBD1
DNA: TGTGCCAGCGCCGGGACAGACTCTGGAAACACCATATATTTT
CDR3: CASAGTDSGNTIYF

size: -
J: TRBJ1-4
V: TRBV28
D: -
DNA: TGTGCCAGCGGAAAAGAGCAGGCTTATGAAAAACTGTTTTTT
CDR3: CASGKEQAYEKLFF

size: -
J: TRBJ1-2
V: TRBV7-9
D: TRBD1
DNA: TGTGCCAGGGCAGACAGGGGGAACTATGGCTACACCTTC
CDR3: CARADRGNYGYTF

size: -
J: TRBJ2-7
V: TRBV9
D: TRBD2
DNA: TGTGCCAGCAGCGTAGCCGGCGGGAGCTCCTACGAGCAGTACTTC
CDR3: CASSVAGGSSYEQYF

size: -
J: TRBJ1-2
V: TRBV4-1
D: -
DNA: TGCGCCAGCAGCCGCAATCTCCAGGTTGGTGGCTACACCTTC
CDR3: CASSRNLQVGGYTF

size: -
J: TRBJ2-7
V: TRBV5-4
D: TRBD2
DNA: TGTGCCAGCAGCTTGTGGCGGGGGAACTACGAGCAGTACTTC
CDR3: CASSLWRGNYEQYF

size: -
J: TRBJ1-1
V: TRBV5-1
D: -
DNA: TGCGCCAGCAGCTTGGCCAGGCCCGCCATGGGAGCTTTCTTT
CDR3: CASSLARPAMGAFF

size: -
J: TRBJ1-6
V: TRBV7-8
D: -
DNA: TGTGCCAGCAGCAAGACTAGGGTCTCCTATAATTCACCCCTCCACTTT
CDR3: CASSKTRVSYNSPLHF

size: -
J: TRBJ1-5
V: TRBV6-2/TRBV6-3
D: -
DNA: TGTGCCAGCAGTTACTTGGGAGGGGGGAATCAGCCCCAGCATTTT
CDR3: CASSYLGGGNQPQHF

size: -
J: TRBJ2-7
V: TRBV7-6
D: -
DNA: TGTGCCAGCAGCCTGGGTCCGACGGGATCCTACGAGCAGTACTTC
CDR3: CASSLGPTGSYEQYF

size: -
J: TRBJ1-1
V: TRBV11-2
D: TRBD1
DNA: TGTGCCAGCAGCTTATGGACTTGGAGGACAGGGTATACGAACACTGAAGCTTTCTTT
CDR3: CASSLWTWRTGYTNTEAFF

size: -
J: TRBJ1-2
V: TRBV27
D: -
DNA: TGTGCCAGCAGTGAGCAGGGGATACCTAACTATGGCTACACCTTC
CDR3: CASSEQGIPNYGYTF

size: -
J: TRBJ1-4
V: TRBV5-1
D: -
DNA: TGCGCCAGCAGCAGGGCCACGGGGTCAACTAATGAAAAACTGTTTTTT
CDR3: CASSRATGSTNEKLFF

size: -
J: TRBJ2-4
V: TRBV28
D: TRBD1
DNA: TGTGCCAGCAGATTTCGACAGGGCGGTCCCCTTTTC
CDR3: CASRFRQGGPLF

size: -
J: TRBJ1-3
V: TRBV4-1
D: -
DNA: TGCGCCAGCAGCCAAGATGCCCCCGGGGTCGGAAACACCATATATTTT
CDR3: CASSQDAPGVGNTIYF

size: -
J: TRBJ1-6
V: TRBV27
D: -
DNA: TGTGCCAGCAGTTGGAGACTCCCGAGCTCCTATAATTCACCCCTCCACTTT
CDR3: CASSWRLPSSYNSPLHF

size: -
J: TRBJ1-1
V: TRBV5-1
D: -
DNA: TGCGCCAGCAGCTTAGCGAGACAGTCCTTGAACACTGAAGCTTTCTTT
CDR3: CASSLARQSLNTEAFF

size: once
J: TRBJ1-2
V: TRBV23-1
D: -
DNA: TGCGCCAGCAGTCTCTCTGGTTCGTCGGGGGAGGATGGCTACACCTTC
CDR3: CASSLSGSSGEDGYTF